The source of this T cell receptor (beta chain) is a study of cytomegalovirus exposure and HLA in healthy donors. This clone has only one observation. Assay used: immunoSEQ multiplex PCR; TCRdb lists only in-frame clones, some missing. The data show 250,000 or so clones, approximately 87% seen once. The J segment lost 10 bases and the V segment lost 2 bases, leaving 5 bases of the junction unmatched. Germline V gene lookup returns CDR1 MNHEY and CDR2 SVGAGI. This CDR3 is built from 13 residues. This sequence originates from a man aged 18 to 30 in good health and CMV-seronegative. The chain employs TRBV6-5 and TRBJ1-1; TRBD1 matches 9 bases. The sample consisted of PBMCs. CDR3 DNA: TGTGCCAGCAGTTACCGGACAGGGGAGGGAGCTTTCTTT. Its translation: CASSYRTGEGAFF.